The present T cell receptor beta chain was sequenced within a study of CD8 T cells in ankylosing spondylitis. The CDR3 extends over 14 amino acids. V was clipped by 6 bases and J by 8 bases; unmatched bases: 10. From germline, CDR1 is DFQATT and CDR2 SNEGSKA (reference sequence). In making TCR beta libraries, quantitative 5'-RACE with molecular barcodes was used. MiXCR, run by TCRdb on the 5' RACE reads, gives a single entry per CDR3 protein. Here the sample spans approximately 220,000 distinct CDR3 sequences, around 24% being singletons. Broader study findings: Earlier literature documents some of the motif variants in reactive arthritis synovial fluid and blood. It was reported that disease-linked clones were significantly enriched in matched ankylosing spondylitis synovial fluid. It appeared that ankylosing spondylitis blood was characterized by a TCR beta motif of about eight highly homologous variants.

In this sample, this clonotype turned up a few times. Its specificity is unknown. The sequencing sample was made of blood, either unsorted or a sorted T cell fraction (not recorded which). This chain joins TRBV20-1 and TRBJ2-2, with 9 positions matching TRBD2. The clonotype comes from a male donor with ankylosing spondylitis or in good health (not recorded which). The CDR3 sequence: CSAGGLAGTGELFF. The DNA for the CDR3 is TGCAGTGCCGGGGGGCTAGCGGGAACGGGGGAGCTGTTTTTT.